This T cell receptor beta chain was observed in a study of CD4 T cells in relation to SARS-CoV-2 and coronaviruses. General study findings and limits: Crossreactivity was assessed only for spike protein, not other viral proteins.

Comment on this clone: Its target is unknown.

TCRdb's table, derived via immunoSEQ multiplex PCR, lists solely in-frame clones and lacks some. There are under 90,000 clones in the sample; 85% to 95% occur only once, and under 0.25% lies in the top ten. V lost 7 bases, J lost 7 bases, and 18 bases lay in between. CDR3 size: 14 residues. Germline values: CDR1 LNHDA, CDR2 SQIVND (reference sequence). CD4+ T cells from unexposed donors were obtained before the COVID-19 pandemic (2011-2018). CD4 enrichment then naive enrichment separated naive from memory CD4+ cells. The source of this sequence is a human donor in good health. This rearrangement joins TRBV19 to TRBJ2-3, with a weak D call TRBD1 (5 bases). Material: naive CD4+ T cells from PBMCs. Subset given: naive CD4+ T cells isolated by negative enrichment. The CDR3 DNA reads TGTGCCAGTAATAGCCAGGGAAATTCGTATACGCAGTATTTT. Translated, it gives CASNSQGNSYTQYF.